This TCR beta chain came from a study of blood T cell repertoires in COVID-19. Study summary: Both acute and convalescent COVID-19 samples were obtained from the United States, Italy and Spain. Sample material is recorded as cDNA or gDNA derived from T cells, B-cell-depleted T cells, or PBMCs.

In the original workflow: Quantification of nucleated cells was approximated via reference gene primer amplification. TCRdb keeps only in-frame clones here, not all; method: immunoSEQ multiplex PCR. V and J calls and clone size are given by that table; D and trimming were obtained from the DNA. The sample records fewer than 130,000 clones, 70% to 85% being singletons. With regard to this clone: This CDR3 is also generated by other DNA sequences in the sample.

The CDR3 contains 17 residues. The trim removed 3 bases at V and 6 bases at J, leaving 8 bases unmatched. The germline gives CDR1 SGHAT, CDR2 FQNNGV. V gene TRBV11-2 combines with J gene TRBJ2-2; TRBD2 matches 12 bases. The sample consisted of peripheral blood. The clonotype was recovered from a man in his sixties or seventies with active or convalescent COVID-19. CDR3 sequence: CASSFRLAGATAGELFF. The CDR3 DNA reads TGTGCCAGCAGCTTCCGACTAGCGGGGGCTACGGCCGGGGAGCTGTTTTTT.